These T cell receptor beta chains were read from a single sample in a study of early stage breast cancer tumors. Produced via immunoSEQ multiplex PCR; TCRdb's table is partial and in-frame only. The data contain 30,000 to 35,000 clones, 60% to 80% of them singletons. Sequenced material: blood. All receptors derive from a person aged 35-50 years with breast cancer. The CDR3 runs from the conserved cysteine through the conserved F or W. D genes are given only for firm matches. The size of a clone is reported for some rows only, either as once, few or many, or as a class for expanded clones.

length	D	V	size	J	DNA	CDR3
15	.	TRBV5-5	once	TRBJ2-3	TGTGCCAGCAGCTTGGTCGCTAGCGTGACAGATACGCAGTATTTT	CASSLVASVTDTQYF
15	.	TRBV6-1	.	TRBJ2-5	TGTGCCAGCAGTGCCCCGAACAGGGGGGGAGAGACCCAGTACTTC	CASSAPNRGGETQYF
15	.	TRBV7-8	once	TRBJ2-7	TGTGCCAGCAGCCAGGGGGGGAGCTCGATCTACGAGCAGTACTTC	CASSQGGSSIYEQYF
17	TRBD2	TRBV7-9	.	TRBJ2-5	TGTGCCAGCACCTTACGAATCGGGACTAGAGGTTTCGAGACCCAGTACTTC	CASTLRIGTRGFETQYF
13	TRBD1	TRBV29-1	once	TRBJ1-1	TGCAGCGGACTGGGACAGGGGAACACTGAAGCTTTCTTT	CSGLGQGNTEAFF
19	TRBD2	TRBV28	.	TRBJ2-6	TGTGCCAGCAGTTTAAGTTCGACTAGCGGATTCTCTGGGGCCAACGTCCTGACTTTC	CASSLSSTSGFSGANVLTF
12	.	TRBV29-1	.	TRBJ1-2	TGCAGCGTTGAAGAAGGTGGGGATGGCTACACCTTC	CSVEEGGDGYTF
16	TRBD2	TRBV9	.	TRBJ2-2	TGTGCCAGGGATAGCGGGATGGCCCAGGACACCGGGGAGCTGTTTTTT	CARDSGMAQDTGELFF
15	.	TRBV9	.	TRBJ2-2	TGTGCCAGCACCCCACGGGGGGCGGCAACCGGGGAGCTGTTTTTT	CASTPRGAATGELFF
15	TRBD2	TRBV2	.	TRBJ2-3	TGTGCCAGCAGTGATAGCGGGAGGTCTATAGATACGCAGTATTTT	CASSDSGRSIDTQYF
16	TRBD1	TRBV7-8	.	TRBJ1-1	TGTGCCAGCAGCTTAGAAGGGACAGCCTCTTACACTGAAGCTTTCTTT	CASSLEGTASYTEAFF
11	.	TRBV7-9	few	TRBJ1-1	TGTGCCAGCAGGGGGGGCACTGAAGCTTTCTTT	CASRGGTEAFF
15	.	TRBV6-6	.	TRBJ2-3	TGTGCCAGCAGTTACGGGGCGGGACCCACAGATACGCAGTATTTT	CASSYGAGPTDTQYF
15	.	TRBV6-1	medium-sized	TRBJ1-5	TGTGCCAGCAGTAGACGACCTCAACAGAATCAGCCCCAGCATTTT	CASSRRPQQNQPQHF
15	.	TRBV5-1	.	TRBJ1-1	TGCGCCAGCAGCGAACCAGGGGACGAGAGCACTGAAGCTTTCTTT	CASSEPGDESTEAFF
15	.	TRBV7-9	.	TRBJ1-3	TGTGCCAGCAGCCCCGCGGCAGCTCTGGGAAACACCATATATTTT	CASSPAAALGNTIYF
16	TRBD1	TRBV27	.	TRBJ2-1	TGTGCCAGCAGTTTAGGATGGGGACAGCGATACAATGAGCAGTTCTTC	CASSLGWGQRYNEQFF
14	TRBD1	TRBV10-3	.	TRBJ1-1	TGTGCCATCAGTGAGGACAGGGGGCACACTGAAGCTTTCTTT	CAISEDRGHTEAFF
16	TRBD1	TRBV7-8	.	TRBJ2-5	TGTGCCAGCAGCTTTATCCGGGCAGGGGGCCAAGAGACCCAGTACTTC	CASSFIRAGGQETQYF
13	.	TRBV7-9	.	TRBJ2-3	TGTGCCAGCAGCCCCCTGGGTCGAGATACGCAGTATTTT	CASSPLGRDTQYF
13	TRBD1	TRBV29-1	.	TRBJ2-1	TGCAGCGGGGGACAGGTTAAAAGGAATGAGCAGTTCTTC	CSGGQVKRNEQFF
13	.	TRBV9	.	TRBJ2-2	TGTGCCAGCAGCGGGGGGACCACCGGGGAGCTGTTTTTT	CASSGGTTGELFF
16	TRBD1	TRBV9	.	TRBJ1-3	TGTGCCAGCAGCCCAGGGACAGGGCCTTTTGAAAACACCATATATTTT	CASSPGTGPFENTIYF
15	TRBD1	TRBV5-1	.	TRBJ2-3	TGCGCCAGCAGCTTACAGGGGTCGGGCACAGATACGCAGTATTTT	CASSLQGSGTDTQYF
19	TRBD2	TRBV4-2	.	TRBJ2-3	TGTGCCAGCAGCCAAGAGGGACTAGCGGGAGGAAGAAGCACAGATACGCAGTATTTT	CASSQEGLAGGRSTDTQYF
16	TRBD2	TRBV11-3	.	TRBJ2-1	TGTGCCAGCAGCTTTGTCGGGGGGATAACCTACAATGAGCAGTTCTTC	CASSFVGGITYNEQFF
18	TRBD2	TRBV2	few	TRBJ2-7	TGTGCCAGCAGTGAAGCGCCTAGCGGGAGGGCCTTTTCCTACGAGCAGTACTTC	CASSEAPSGRAFSYEQYF
13	TRBD1	TRBV4-2	.	TRBJ2-7	TGTGCCAGCAGCCGACAGGGAAGCCACGAGCAGTACTTC	CASSRQGSHEQYF
16	.	TRBV19	.	TRBJ2-6	TGTGCCACTTCAGGAGGGGCGTTATCTGGGGCCAACGTCCTGACTTTC	CATSGGALSGANVLTF
12	.	TRBV19	few	TRBJ2-3	TGTGCCAGTATGGGGCGGATAGATACGCAGTATTTT	CASMGRIDTQYF
16	TRBD2	TRBV7-8	.	TRBJ2-2	TGTGCCAGCAGCGACATAGCGGGAGGGGCGGCCGGGGAGCTGTTTTTT	CASSDIAGGAAGELFF
15	.	TRBV27	.	TRBJ2-7	TGTGCCAGCAGTCCACCGGGCGGTTTTACCCACGAGCAGTACTTC	CASSPPGGFTHEQYF
16	TRBD1	TRBV19	.	TRBJ2-7	TGTGCCAGTAGTACCCGGACAGGGAAACCCCTTTACGAGCAGTACTTC	CASSTRTGKPLYEQYF
16	TRBD2	TRBV7-6	.	TRBJ2-2	TGTGCCAGCAGCTTGACTAGCGGGCCGAACACCGGGGAGCTGTTTTTT	CASSLTSGPNTGELFF
16	TRBD2	TRBV4-2	once	TRBJ2-3	TGTGCCAGCAGCCCGCTGACTAGCGGTACCACAGATACGCAGTATTTT	CASSPLTSGTTDTQYF
13	.	TRBV5-1	.	TRBJ1-6	TGCGCCAGCAGCTTGGCCATTAATTCACCCCTCCACTTT	CASSLAINSPLHF
18	.	TRBV5-1	.	TRBJ2-2	TGCGCCAGCAGCTTGGTAGTTACAGGGCGCATTGACACCGGGGAGCTGTTTTTT	CASSLVVTGRIDTGELFF
11	.	TRBV20-1	.	TRBJ2-7	TGCAGTGCTCTGAACCGCTACGAGCAGTACTTC	CSALNRYEQYF